Below are 6 T cell receptor beta chains sequenced from a single sample in a study of blood T cell repertoires in COVID-19. Produced via immunoSEQ multiplex PCR; TCRdb's table is partial and in-frame only. The sample contains under 95,000 clones, 90% to 95% of which appear only once. Sequencing used peripheral blood. These receptors originate from a man in his forties or fifties with COVID-19, enrolled during active disease.

The V call is TRBV7-9, the J call TRBJ2-1; 8 positions agree with TRBD2. J gave up 4 bases and V 3 bases, and 5 bases lay outside the gene matches. Germline values: CDR1 SEHNR, CDR2 FQNEAQ (reference sequence). The CDR3 contains 15 residues. CDR3 sequence: CASSFGLAGYNEQFF. In DNA form, the CDR3 reads TGTGCCAGCAGCTTCGGACTAGCTGGTTACAATGAGCAGTTCTTC.

The chain combines TRBV6-6 with TRBJ1-5, with D tentatively TRBD1 (6 bases). Germline CDR1 and CDR2: MNHNY and SVGAGI (reference sequence). The V end lost 0 bases, the J end lost 5 bases, and 11 bases lay between the germline ends. This CDR3 region has 15 residues. The CDR3 bases are TGTGCCAGCAGTTACTCGGGGGGGGGCGATCAGCCCCAGCATTTT. Amino acids: CASSYSGGGDQPQHF.

A single count supports this clone. The DNA of the CDR3 is TGCGCCAGCAGCCAACTTTATTCCGGGACAGAGGCGGGAAGGATTTACGAGCAGTACTTC. It yields the protein CASSQLYSGTEAGRIYEQYF. The rearrangement uses TRBV4-1 and TRBJ2-7; tentative D call: TRBD1 (7 bases). Germline CDR1 and CDR2: MGHRA and YSYEKL. The CDR3 is 20 amino acids. Deletions cut 2 bases from V and 4 bases from J, with 30 bases between.

The rearrangement uses TRBV11-1 and TRBJ2-1; maybe TRBD1 (6 bases). The CDR3 loop spans 14 amino acids. V shed 2 bases and J shed 8 bases, with 13 bases lying between them. CDR1 and CDR2 (germline): SGHAT, FQDESV (reference sequence). The CDR3: CASSLQRQAHEQFF. As DNA, the CDR3 is TGTGCCAGCAGCTTACAGCGACAGGCCCATGAGCAGTTCTTC.

The genes are TRBV28 and TRBJ2-5; possibly TRBD2 for D (5 bases). Between the trimmed V and J ends, which lost 8 bases and 4 bases, there was a span of 5 bases. CDR1 is MDHEN, CDR2 SYDVKM, per germline. The CDR3 consists of 10 residues. CDR3 DNA: TGTGCCAGCGGAGGAGAGACCCAGTACTTC. This codes for CASGGETQYF.

V gene TRBV13 combines with J gene TRBJ1-1; 7 nucleotides agree with TRBD1. The CDR3 extends over 15 amino acids. Looked up from germline, CDR1 is PRHDT and CDR2 is FYEKMQ (reference sequence). The J segment lost 4 bases and the V segment lost 5 bases, leaving 10 bases of the junction unmatched. The CDR3 nucleotides read TGTGCCAGCAGCCAACAGGGGCAGGGATTCACTGAAGCTTTCTTT. It yields the protein CASSQQGQGFTEAFF.